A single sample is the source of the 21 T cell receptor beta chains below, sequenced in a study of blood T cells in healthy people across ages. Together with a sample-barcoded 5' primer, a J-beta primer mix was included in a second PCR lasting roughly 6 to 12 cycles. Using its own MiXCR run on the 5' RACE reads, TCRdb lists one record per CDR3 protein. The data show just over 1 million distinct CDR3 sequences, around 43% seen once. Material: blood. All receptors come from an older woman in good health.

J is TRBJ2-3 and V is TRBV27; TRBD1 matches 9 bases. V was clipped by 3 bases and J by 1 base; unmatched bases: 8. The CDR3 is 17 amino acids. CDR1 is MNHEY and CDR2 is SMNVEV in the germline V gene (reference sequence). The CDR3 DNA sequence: TGTGCCAGCAGTTTCCTCCAGACAGGGGGAGGCACAGATACGCAGTATTTT. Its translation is CASSFLQTGGGTDTQYF.

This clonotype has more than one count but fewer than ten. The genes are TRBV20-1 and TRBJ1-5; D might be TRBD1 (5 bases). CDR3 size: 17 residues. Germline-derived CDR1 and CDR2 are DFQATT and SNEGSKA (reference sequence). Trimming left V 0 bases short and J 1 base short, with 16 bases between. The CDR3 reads CSARDWRDPRSNQPQHF. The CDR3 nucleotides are TGCAGTGCTAGAGATTGGAGGGACCCTAGAAGCAATCAGCCCCAGCATTTT.

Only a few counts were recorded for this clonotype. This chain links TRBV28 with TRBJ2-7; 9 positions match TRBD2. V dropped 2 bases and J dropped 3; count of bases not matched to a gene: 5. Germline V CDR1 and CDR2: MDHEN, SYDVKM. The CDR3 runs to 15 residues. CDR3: CASSLRLADLYEQYF. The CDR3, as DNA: TGTGCCAGCAGTTTAAGACTAGCGGACCTCTACGAGCAGTACTTC.

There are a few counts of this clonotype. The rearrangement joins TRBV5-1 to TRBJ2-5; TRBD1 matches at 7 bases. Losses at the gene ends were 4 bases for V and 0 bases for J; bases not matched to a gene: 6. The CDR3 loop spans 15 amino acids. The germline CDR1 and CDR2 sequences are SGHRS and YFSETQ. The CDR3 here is CASSLGQSYQETQYF. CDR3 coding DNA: TGCGCCAGCAGCCTGGGACAGTCGTACCAAGAGACCCAGTACTTC.

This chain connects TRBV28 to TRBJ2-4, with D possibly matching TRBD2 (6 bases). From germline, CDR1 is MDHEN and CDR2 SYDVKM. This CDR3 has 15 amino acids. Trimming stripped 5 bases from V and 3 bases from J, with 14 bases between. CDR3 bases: TGTGCCAGCAGTGGCCGGGAGTCAAGCAAAAACATTCAGTACTTC. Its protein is CASSGRESSKNIQYF.

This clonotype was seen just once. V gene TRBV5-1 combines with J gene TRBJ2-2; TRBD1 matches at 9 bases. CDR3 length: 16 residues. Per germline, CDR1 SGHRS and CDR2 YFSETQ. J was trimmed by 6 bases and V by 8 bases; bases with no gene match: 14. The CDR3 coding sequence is TGCGCCAGTATAAGAGTGCCGGGACAGGGATCCGGGGAGCTGTTTTTT. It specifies CASIRVPGQGSGELFF. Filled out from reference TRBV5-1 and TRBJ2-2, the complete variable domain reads KAGVTQTPRYLIKTRGQQVTLSCSPISGHRSVSWYQQTPGQGLQFLFEYFSETQRNKGNFPGRFSGRQFSNSRSEMNVSTLELGDSALYLCASIRVPGQGSGELFFGEGSRLTVL.

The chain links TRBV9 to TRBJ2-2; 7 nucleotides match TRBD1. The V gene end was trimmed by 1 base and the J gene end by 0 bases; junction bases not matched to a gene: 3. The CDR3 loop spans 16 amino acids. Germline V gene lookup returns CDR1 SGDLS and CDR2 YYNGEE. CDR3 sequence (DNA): TGTGCCAGCAGCGTAACAGGGGCCTCGAACACCGGGGAGCTGTTTTTT. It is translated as CASSVTGASNTGELFF.

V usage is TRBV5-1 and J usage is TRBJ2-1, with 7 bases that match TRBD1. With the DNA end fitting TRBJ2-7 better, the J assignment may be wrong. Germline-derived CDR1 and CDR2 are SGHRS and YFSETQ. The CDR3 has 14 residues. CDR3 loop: CASSLTGAGDEQYF. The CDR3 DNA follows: TGCGCCAGCAGCTTGACAGGGGCCGGCGATGAGCAGTACTTC.

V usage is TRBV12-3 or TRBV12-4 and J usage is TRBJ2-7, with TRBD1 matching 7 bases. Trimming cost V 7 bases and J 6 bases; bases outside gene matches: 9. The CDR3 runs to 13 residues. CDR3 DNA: TGTGCCAGCACCTTCCACACAGGGGCCGAGCAGTACTTC. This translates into CASTFHTGAEQYF.

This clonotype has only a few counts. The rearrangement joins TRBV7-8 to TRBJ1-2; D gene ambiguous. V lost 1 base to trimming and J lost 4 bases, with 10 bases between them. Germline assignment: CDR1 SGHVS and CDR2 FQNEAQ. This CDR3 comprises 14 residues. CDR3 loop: CASSLGVRAYGYTF. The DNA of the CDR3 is TGTGCCAGCAGCTTAGGGGTTAGGGCCTATGGCTACACCTTC.

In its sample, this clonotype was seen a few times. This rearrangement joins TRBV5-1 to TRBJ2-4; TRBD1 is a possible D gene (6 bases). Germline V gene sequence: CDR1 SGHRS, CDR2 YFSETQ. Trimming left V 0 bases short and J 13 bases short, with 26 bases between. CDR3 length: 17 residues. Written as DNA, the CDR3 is TGCGCCAGCAGCTTGGTTCGCGTTGGGGACACAACTCGCCGGCAGTACTTC. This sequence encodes CASSLVRVGDTTRRQYF.

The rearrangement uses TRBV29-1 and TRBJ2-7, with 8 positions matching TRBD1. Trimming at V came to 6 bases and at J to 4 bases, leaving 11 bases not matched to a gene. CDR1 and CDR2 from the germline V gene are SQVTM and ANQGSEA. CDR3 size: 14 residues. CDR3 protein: CSVESGQAVYEQYF. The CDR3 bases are TGCAGCGTAGAATCGGGACAGGCCGTTTACGAGCAGTACTTC.

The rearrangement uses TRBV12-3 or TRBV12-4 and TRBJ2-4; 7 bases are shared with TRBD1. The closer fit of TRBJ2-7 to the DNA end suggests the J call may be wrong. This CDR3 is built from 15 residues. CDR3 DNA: TGTGCCAGCAGTCTACAGGGGCTGGGAACCTACGAGCAGTACTTC. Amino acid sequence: CASSLQGLGTYEQYF.

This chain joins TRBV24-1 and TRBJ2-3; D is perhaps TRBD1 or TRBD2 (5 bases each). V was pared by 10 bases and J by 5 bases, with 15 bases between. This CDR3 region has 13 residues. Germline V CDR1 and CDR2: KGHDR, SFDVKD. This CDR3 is CATCDSSGDTQYF. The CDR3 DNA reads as TGTGCCACGTGTGACAGCAGCGGAGATACGCAGTATTTT.

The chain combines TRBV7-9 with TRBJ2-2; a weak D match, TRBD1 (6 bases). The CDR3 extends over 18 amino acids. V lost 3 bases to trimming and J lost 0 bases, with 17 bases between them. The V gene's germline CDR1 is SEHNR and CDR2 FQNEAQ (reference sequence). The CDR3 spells CASSFRTAKDANTGELFF. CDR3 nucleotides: TGTGCCAGCAGCTTCAGGACAGCAAAAGACGCGAACACCGGGGAGCTGTTTTTT.

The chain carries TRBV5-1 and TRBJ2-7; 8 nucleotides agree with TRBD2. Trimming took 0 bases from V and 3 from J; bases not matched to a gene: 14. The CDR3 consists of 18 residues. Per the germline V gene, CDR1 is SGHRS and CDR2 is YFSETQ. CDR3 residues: CASSLGPSDIGRVYEQYF. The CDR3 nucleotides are TGCGCCAGCAGCTTGGGGCCCTCTGACATCGGGAGGGTCTACGAGCAGTACTTC.

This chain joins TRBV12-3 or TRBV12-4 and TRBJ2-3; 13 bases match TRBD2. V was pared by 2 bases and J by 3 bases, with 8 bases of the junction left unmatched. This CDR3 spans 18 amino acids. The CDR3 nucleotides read TGTGCCAGCAGTTTACGGACTAGCGGGAGAGGTGGTACAGATACGCAGTATTTT. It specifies CASSLRTSGRGGTDTQYF.

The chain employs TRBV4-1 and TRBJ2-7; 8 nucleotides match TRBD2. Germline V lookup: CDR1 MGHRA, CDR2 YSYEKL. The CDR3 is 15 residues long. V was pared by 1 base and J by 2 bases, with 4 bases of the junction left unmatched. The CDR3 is CASSQVVAGPYEQYF. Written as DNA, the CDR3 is TGCGCCAGCAGCCAAGTAGTAGCGGGACCCTACGAGCAGTACTTC.

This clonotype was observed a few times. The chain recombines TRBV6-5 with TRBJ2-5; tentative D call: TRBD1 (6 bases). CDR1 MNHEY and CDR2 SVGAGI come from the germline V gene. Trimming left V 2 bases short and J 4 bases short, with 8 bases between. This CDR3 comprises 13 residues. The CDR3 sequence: CASSYPGAETQYF. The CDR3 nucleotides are TGTGCCAGCAGTTACCCAGGGGCAGAGACCCAGTACTTC.

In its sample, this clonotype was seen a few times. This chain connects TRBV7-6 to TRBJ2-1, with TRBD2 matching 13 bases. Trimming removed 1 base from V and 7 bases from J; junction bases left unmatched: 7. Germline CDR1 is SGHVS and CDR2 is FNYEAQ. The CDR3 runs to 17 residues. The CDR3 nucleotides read TGTGCCAGCAGCTTAGGACTAGCGGGAGGACATTGGAATGAGCAGTTCTTC. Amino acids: CASSLGLAGGHWNEQFF.

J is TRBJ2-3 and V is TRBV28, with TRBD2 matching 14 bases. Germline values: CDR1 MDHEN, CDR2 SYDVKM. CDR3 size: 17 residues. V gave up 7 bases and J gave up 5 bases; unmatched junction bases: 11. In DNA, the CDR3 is TGTGCCAGCACCTACTCCCAAGGACTAGCGGGAGGAGATACGCAGTATTTT. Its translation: CASTYSQGLAGGDTQYF.